This TCR beta chain was captured in a study of cytomegalovirus exposure and HLA in healthy donors. Study-wide results and caveats: It was assumed in the presence/absence analyses that sequencing depth was roughly uniform across donors. Most sequenced TCRs were rare (though some public TCRs occurred in many donors). Reportedly, HLA-A and HLA-B alleles of most subjects were accurately predicted from TCR beta. Productive rates of about 87% or about 30% were seen for most TCR beta V segments in an earlier analysis.

The junction had 6 bases not matched to a gene; V was cut back by 5 bases and J by 1 base. CDR3 length: 17 amino acids. The germline CDR1 and CDR2 sequences are SGHVS and FQNEAQ. Both 60 Vbeta primers and 13 Jbeta primers went into the PCR. Some clones are missing from TCRdb's copy, which holds only in-frame ones; the method was immunoSEQ multiplex PCR. The profile shows some 180,000 clones, about 83% of them singletons. As regards this clone: Its antigen is not known.

This sequence joins TRBV7-8 and TRBJ1-5; 12 bases align to TRBD1. This receptor was obtained from a female donor in good health and CMV-seronegative. Material for sequencing was PBMCs. The CDR3 loop is CASSHGTGGRSNQPQHF. CDR3 coding DNA: TGTGCCAGCAGCCACGGGACAGGGGGCAGGAGCAATCAGCCCCAGCATTTT.